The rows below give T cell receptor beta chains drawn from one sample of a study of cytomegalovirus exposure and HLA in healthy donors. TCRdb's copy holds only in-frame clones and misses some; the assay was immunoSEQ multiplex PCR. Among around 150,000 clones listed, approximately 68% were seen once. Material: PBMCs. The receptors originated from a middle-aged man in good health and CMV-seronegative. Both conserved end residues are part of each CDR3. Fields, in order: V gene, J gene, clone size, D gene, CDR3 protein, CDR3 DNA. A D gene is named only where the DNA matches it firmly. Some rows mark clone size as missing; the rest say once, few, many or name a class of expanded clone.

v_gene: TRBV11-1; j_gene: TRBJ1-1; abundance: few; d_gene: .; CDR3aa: CASSPGRVTEAFF; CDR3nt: TGTGCCAGCAGCCCCGGGCGGGTTACTGAAGCTTTCTTT
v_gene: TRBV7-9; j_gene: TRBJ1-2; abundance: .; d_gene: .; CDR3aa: CSSSLGPRGGYYGYTF; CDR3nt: TGTTCCAGCAGCTTAGGTCCTCGGGGAGGTTACTATGGCTACACCTTC
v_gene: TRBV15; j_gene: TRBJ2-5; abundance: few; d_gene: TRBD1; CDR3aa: CATSRGQGQETQYF; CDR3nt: TGTGCCACCAGCAGAGGACAGGGACAAGAGACCCAGTACTTC
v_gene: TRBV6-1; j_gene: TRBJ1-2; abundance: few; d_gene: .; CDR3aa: CASSEGPVTGYGYTF; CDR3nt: TGTGCCAGCAGTGAAGGTCCCGTAACAGGGTATGGCTACACCTTC
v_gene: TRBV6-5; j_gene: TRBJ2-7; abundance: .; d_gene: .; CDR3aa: CASSYRVSYEQYF; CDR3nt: TGTGCCAGCAGTTACCGGGTGAGCTACGAGCAGTACTTC
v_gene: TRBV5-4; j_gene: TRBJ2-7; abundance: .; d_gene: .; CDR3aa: CASSTTGSEQYF; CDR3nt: TGTGCCAGCAGCACTACAGGGTCCGAGCAGTACTTC
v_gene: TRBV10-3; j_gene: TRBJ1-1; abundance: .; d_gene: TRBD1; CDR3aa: CAIRAGTGDTEAFF; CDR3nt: TGTGCCATCAGGGCCGGGACAGGGGACACTGAAGCTTTCTTT
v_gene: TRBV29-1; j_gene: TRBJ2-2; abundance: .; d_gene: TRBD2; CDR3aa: CVGWGEGTGELFF; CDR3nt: TGCGTCGGATGGGGGGAGGGCACCGGGGAGCTGTTTTTT
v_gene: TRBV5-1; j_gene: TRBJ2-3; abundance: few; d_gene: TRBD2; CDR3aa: CASFQLAGGNTDTQYF; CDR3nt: TGCGCCAGCTTCCAACTAGCGGGAGGAAACACAGATACGCAGTATTTT
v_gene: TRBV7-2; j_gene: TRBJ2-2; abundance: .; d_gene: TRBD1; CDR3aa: CASSPDRVRTGELFF; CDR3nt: TGTGCCAGCAGCCCCGACAGGGTGCGCACCGGGGAGCTGTTTTTT
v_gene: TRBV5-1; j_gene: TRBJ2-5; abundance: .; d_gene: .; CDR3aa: CASSLIGRETQYF; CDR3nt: TGCGCCAGCAGCTTGATTGGGAGAGAGACCCAGTACTTC
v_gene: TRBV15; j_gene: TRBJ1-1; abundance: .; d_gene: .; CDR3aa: CATSRETGVNTEAFF; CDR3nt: TGTGCCACCAGCAGAGAAACCGGGGTGAACACTGAAGCTTTCTTT
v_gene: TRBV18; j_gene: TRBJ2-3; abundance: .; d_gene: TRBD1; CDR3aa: CASSPGQGKGGTTDTQYF; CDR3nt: TGTGCCAGCTCACCAGGACAGGGAAAGGGGGGCACCACAGATACGCAGTATTTT
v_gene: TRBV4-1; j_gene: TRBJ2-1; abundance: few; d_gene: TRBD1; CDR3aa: CASSPDRAQNEQFF; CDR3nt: TGCGCCAGCAGCCCCGACAGGGCTCAAAATGAGCAGTTCTTC
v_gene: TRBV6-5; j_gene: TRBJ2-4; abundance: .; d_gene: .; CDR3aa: CASSYTKGPGGIQYF; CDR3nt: TGTGCCAGCAGTTACACGAAGGGCCCCGGAGGCATTCAGTACTTC
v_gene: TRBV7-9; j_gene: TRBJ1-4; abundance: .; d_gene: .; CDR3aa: CASSRARGYAPNEKLFF; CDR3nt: TGTGCCAGCAGCCGAGCGAGGGGGTATGCTCCTAATGAAAAACTGTTTTTT
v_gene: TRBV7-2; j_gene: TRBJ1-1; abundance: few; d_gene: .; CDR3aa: CASSLFRGNTEAFF; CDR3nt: TGTGCCAGCAGCTTATTCCGGGGGAACACTGAAGCTTTCTTT
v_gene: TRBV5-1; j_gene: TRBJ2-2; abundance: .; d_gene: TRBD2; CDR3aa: CASSELAGANTGELFF; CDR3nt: TGCGCCAGCAGCGAGCTAGCGGGGGCGAACACCGGGGAGCTGTTTTTT
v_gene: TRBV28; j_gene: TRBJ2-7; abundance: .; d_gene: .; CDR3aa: CASSLVGLGITHEQYF; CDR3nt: TGTGCCAGCAGTTTAGTGGGGCTGGGGATTACCCACGAGCAGTACTTC
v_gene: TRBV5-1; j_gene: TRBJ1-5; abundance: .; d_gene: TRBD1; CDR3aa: CASSLGTGGGYQPQHF; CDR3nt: TGCGCCAGCAGCTTGGGGACAGGGGGCGGCTATCAGCCCCAGCATTTT
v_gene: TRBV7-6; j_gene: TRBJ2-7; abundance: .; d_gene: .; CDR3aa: CASSLVTGSYEQYF; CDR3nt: TGTGCCAGCAGCTTAGTAACAGGGTCCTACGAGCAGTACTTC
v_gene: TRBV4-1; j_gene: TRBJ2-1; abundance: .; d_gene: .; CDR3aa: CASSQRQDIYNEQFF; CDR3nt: TGCGCCAGCAGCCAACGACAGGACATTTACAATGAGCAGTTCTTC
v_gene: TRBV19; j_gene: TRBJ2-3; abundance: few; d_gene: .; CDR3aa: CASREFDGSTDTQYF; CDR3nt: TGTGCCAGTAGAGAATTTGACGGGAGCACAGATACGCAGTATTTT
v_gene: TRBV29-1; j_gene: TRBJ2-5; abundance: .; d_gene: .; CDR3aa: CTGGASGGSQYF; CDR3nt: TGCACGGGGGGGGCCTCAGGGGGATCCCAGTACTTC
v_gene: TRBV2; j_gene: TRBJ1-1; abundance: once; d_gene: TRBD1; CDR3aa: CASSERGRGSEAFF; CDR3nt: TGTGCCAGCAGTGAAAGGGGGCGCGGGTCTGAAGCTTTCTTT
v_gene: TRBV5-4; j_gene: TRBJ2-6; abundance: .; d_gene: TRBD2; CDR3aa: CASSRDYDSGANVLTF; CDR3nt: TGTGCCAGCAGTCGGGACTACGACTCTGGGGCCAACGTCCTGACTTTC
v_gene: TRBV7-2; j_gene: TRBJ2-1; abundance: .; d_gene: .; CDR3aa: CASSLGLSYNEQFF; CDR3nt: TGTGCCAGCAGCTTGGGCCTCTCCTACAATGAGCAGTTCTTC
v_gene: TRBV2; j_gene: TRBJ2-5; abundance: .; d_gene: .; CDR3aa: CASSVPGVRETQYF; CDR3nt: TGTGCCAGCAGTGTTCCGGGGGTGAGAGAGACCCAGTACTTC
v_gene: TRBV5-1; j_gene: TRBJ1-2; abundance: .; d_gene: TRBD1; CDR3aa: CASSFWDRGRGYTF; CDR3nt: TGCGCCAGCAGCTTCTGGGACAGGGGGCGGGGCTACACCTTC
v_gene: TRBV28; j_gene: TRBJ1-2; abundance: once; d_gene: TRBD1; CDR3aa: CASSTEQGADLYGYTF; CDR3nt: TGTGCCAGTTCGACCGAACAGGGGGCAGATCTGTATGGCTACACCTTC
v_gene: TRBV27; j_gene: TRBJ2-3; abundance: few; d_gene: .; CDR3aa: CASSFFSGRGYTQYF; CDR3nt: TGTGCCAGCAGTTTTTTCTCCGGGAGAGGATATACGCAGTATTTT
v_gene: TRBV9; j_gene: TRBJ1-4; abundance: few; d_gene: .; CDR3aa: CASSVEGVTNEKLFF; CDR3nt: TGTGCCAGCAGCGTAGAAGGGGTAACTAATGAAAAACTGTTTTTT
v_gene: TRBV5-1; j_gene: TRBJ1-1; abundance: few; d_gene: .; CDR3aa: CASSLSNHRALNTEAFF; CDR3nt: TGCGCCAGCAGCTTGAGCAACCACAGGGCCTTGAACACTGAAGCTTTCTTT
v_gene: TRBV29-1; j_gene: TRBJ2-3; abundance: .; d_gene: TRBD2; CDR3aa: CSVGLAGASTDTQYF; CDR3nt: TGCAGCGTGGGACTAGCGGGGGCAAGCACAGATACGCAGTATTTT
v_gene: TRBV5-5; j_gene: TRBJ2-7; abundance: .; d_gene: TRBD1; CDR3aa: CASSKTGTYEQYF; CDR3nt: TGTGCCAGCAGCAAGACAGGGACCTACGAGCAGTACTTC
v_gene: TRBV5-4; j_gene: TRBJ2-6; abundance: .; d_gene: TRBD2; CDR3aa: CASSWGLSTGANVLTF; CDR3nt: TGTGCCAGCAGCTGGGGACTAAGCACTGGGGCCAACGTCCTGACTTTC
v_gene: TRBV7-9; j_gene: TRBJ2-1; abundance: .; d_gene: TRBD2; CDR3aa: CASSRGASGRLNEQFF; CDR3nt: TGTGCCAGCAGTCGCGGGGCTAGCGGGAGGCTCAATGAGCAGTTCTTC
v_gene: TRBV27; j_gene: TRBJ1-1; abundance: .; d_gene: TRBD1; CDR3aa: CASSPAGTVNTEAFF; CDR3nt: TGTGCCAGCAGTCCCGCCGGGACAGTGAACACTGAAGCTTTCTTT
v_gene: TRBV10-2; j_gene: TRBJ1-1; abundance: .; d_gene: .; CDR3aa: CASRLGGVLAFF; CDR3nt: TGCGCCAGCAGGCTCGGGGGGGTTTTGGCTTTCTTT
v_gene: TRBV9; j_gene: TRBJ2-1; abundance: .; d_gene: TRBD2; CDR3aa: CASSGGLAGGYNEQFF; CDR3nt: TGTGCCAGCAGCGGTGGACTAGCGGGGGGCTACAATGAGCAGTTCTTC
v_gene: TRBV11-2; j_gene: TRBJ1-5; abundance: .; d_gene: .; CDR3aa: CATSRGGNQPQHF; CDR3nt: TGTGCCACCTCTCGGGGAGGCAATCAGCCCCAGCATTTT
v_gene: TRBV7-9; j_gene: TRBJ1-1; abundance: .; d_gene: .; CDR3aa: CASTQDRSASEAFF; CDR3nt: TGTGCCAGCACCCAAGACAGGAGCGCCTCCGAAGCTTTCTTT
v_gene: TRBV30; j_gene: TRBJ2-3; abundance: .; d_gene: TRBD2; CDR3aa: CAWSGTSDTQYF; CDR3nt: TGTGCCTGGAGTGGGACTAGCGATACGCAGTATTTT
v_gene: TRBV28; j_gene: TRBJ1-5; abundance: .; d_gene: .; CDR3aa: CASSPAGGPGNQPQHF; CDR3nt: TGTGCCAGCAGCCCCGCCGGGGGACCTGGGAATCAGCCCCAGCATTTT
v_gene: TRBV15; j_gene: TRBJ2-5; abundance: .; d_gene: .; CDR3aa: CATSRGGETQYF; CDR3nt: TGTGCCACCAGCAGAGGCGGAGAGACCCAGTACTTC
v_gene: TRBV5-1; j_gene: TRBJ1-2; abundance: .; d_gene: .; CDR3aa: CASSSQGGTSDYGYTF; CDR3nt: TGCGCCAGCAGTAGTCAGGGCGGCACTTCGGACTATGGCTACACCTTC
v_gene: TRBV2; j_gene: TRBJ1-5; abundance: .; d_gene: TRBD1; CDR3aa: CASRGQGMMQPQHF; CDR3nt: TGTGCCAGCAGGGGACAGGGAATGATGCAGCCCCAGCATTTT
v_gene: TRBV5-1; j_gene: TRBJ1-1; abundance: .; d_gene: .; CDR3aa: CASSLVGGLLNTEAFF; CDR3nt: TGCGCCAGCAGCTTGGTGGGGGGGCTATTGAACACTGAAGCTTTCTTT
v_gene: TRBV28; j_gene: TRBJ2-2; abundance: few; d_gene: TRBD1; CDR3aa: CASSLGQGVTGELFF; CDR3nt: TGTGCCAGCAGTTTAGGGCAGGGGGTCACCGGGGAGCTGTTTTTT
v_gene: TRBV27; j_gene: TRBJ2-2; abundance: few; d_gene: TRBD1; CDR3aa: CASSLWTGANTGELFF; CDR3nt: TGTGCCAGCAGTTTATGGACAGGAGCGAACACCGGGGAGCTGTTTTTT
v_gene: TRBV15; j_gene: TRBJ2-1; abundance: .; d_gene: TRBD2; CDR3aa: CATFSSGGYSNNQQFF; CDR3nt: TGTGCCACCTTCTCTAGCGGGGGCTACTCGAATAATCAGCAGTTCTTC